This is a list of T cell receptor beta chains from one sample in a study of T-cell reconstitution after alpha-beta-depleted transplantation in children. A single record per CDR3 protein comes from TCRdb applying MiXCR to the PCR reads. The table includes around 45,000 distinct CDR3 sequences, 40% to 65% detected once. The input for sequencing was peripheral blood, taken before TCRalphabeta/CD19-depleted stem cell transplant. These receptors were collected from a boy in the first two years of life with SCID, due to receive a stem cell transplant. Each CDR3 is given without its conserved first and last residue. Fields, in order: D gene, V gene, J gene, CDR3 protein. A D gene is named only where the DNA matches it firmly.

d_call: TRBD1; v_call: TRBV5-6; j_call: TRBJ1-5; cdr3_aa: ASSQRTGVNQPQH
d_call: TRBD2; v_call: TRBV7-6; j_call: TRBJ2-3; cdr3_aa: ASRAESGGWGDTQY
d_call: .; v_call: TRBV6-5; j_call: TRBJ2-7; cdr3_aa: ASSYSGTGDDVYEQY
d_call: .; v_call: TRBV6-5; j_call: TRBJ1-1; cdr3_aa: ASSNWGGNTEAF
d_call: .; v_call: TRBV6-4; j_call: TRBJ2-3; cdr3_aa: ASSERAGHTDTQY
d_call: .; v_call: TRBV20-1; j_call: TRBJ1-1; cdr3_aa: SASQNTEAF
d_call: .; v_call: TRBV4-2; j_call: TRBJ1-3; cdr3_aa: ASSHPGPTTSGNTIY
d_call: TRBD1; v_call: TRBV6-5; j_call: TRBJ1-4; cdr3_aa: ASSNTGQGGEKLF
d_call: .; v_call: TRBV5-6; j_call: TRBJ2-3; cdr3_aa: ASSRPGRPTDTQY
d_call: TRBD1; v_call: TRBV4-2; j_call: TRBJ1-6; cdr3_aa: ASSQDRGYNSPLH
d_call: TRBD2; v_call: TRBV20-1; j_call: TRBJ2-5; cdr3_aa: SALRLAGETQY
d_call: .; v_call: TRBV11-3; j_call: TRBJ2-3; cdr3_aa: ASSPGRNTQY
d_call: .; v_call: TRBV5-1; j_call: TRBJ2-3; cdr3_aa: ASSLGQRSPQY
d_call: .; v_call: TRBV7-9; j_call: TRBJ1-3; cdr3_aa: ASSSPRDSGNTIY
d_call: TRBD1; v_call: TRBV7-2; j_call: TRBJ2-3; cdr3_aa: ASSLVPTGADTQY
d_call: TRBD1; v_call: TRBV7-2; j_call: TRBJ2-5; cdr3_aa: ASSLAEDRLQTQY
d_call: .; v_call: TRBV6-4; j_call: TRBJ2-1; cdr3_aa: ASSDSSGYNEQF
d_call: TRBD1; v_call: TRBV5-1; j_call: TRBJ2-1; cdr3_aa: ASSAPDRVNSYNEQF
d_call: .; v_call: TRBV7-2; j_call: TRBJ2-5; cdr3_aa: ASSLSSTAGQETQY
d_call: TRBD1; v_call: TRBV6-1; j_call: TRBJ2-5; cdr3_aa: ASSRPDRVGETQY